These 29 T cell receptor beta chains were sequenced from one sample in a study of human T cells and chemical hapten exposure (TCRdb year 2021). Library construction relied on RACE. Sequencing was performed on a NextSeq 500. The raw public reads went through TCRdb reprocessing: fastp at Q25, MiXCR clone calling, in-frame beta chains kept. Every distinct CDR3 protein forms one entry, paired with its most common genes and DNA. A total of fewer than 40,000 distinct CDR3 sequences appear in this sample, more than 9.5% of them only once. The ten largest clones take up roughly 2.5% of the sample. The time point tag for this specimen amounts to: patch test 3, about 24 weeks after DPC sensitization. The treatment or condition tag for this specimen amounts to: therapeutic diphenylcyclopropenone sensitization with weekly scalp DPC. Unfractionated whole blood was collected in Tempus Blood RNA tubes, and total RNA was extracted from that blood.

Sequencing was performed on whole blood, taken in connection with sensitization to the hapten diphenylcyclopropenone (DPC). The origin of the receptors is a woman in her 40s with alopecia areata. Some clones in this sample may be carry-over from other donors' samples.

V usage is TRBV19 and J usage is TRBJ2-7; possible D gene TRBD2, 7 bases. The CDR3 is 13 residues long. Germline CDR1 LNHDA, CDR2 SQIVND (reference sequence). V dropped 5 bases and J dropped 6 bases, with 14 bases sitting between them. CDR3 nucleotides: TGTGCCAGTAGTCCCCAGGGGAGGGGCGAGCAGTACTTC. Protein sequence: CASSPQGRGEQYF.

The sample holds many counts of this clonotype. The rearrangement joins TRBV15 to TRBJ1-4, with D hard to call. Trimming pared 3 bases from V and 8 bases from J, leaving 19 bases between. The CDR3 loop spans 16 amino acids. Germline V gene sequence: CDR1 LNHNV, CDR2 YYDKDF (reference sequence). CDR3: CATSSSTTLMAEKLFF. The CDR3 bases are TGTGCCACCAGCAGTAGTACGACCCTGATGGCCGAAAAACTGTTTTTT.

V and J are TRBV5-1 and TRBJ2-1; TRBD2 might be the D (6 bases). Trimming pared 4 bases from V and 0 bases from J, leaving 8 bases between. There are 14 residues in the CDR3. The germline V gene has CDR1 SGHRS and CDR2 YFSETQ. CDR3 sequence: CASSVGGSYNEQFF. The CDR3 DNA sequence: TGCGCCAGCAGCGTCGGGGGCTCCTACAATGAGCAGTTCTTC.

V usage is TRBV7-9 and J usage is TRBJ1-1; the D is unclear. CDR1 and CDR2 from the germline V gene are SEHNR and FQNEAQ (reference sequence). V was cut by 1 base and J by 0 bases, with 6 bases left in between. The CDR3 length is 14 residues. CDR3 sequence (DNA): TGTGCCAGCAGCTTAGACCGGTTGAACACTGAAGCTTTCTTT. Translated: CASSLDRLNTEAFF. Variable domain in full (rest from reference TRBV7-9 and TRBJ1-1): DTGVSQNPRHKITKRGQNVTFRCDPISEHNRLYWYRQTLGQGPEFLTYFQNEAQLEKSRLLSDRFSAERPKGSFSTLEIQRTEQGDSAMYLCASSLDRLNTEAFFGQGTRLTVV.

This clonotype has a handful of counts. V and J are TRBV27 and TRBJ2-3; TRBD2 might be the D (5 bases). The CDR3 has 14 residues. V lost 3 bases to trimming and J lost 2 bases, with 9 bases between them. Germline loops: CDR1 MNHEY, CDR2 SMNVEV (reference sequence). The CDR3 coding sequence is TGTGCCAGCAGTTTTCAGCGGACCACAGATACGCAGTATTTT. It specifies CASSFQRTTDTQYF.

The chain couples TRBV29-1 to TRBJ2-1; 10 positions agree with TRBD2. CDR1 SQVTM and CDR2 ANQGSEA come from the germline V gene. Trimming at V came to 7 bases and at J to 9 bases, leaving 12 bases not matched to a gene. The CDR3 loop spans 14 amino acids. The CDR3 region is CSGLAGEFRGEQFF. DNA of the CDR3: TGCAGCGGTCTAGCGGGAGAATTTCGGGGTGAGCAGTTCTTC.

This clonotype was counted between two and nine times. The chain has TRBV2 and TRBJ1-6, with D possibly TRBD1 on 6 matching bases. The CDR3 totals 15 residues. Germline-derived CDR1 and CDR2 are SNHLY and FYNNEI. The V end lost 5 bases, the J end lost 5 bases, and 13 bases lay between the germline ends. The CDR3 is CASSSTGMDNSPLHF. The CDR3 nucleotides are TGTGCCAGCAGTTCGACAGGAATGGATAATTCACCCCTCCACTTT.

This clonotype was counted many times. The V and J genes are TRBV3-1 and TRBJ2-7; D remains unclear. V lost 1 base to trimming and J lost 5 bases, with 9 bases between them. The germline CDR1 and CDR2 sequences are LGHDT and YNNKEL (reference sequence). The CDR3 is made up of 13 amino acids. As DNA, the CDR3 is TGTGCCAGCAGCCAAGTTGGGTACCACGAGCAGTACTTC. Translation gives CASSQVGYHEQYF.

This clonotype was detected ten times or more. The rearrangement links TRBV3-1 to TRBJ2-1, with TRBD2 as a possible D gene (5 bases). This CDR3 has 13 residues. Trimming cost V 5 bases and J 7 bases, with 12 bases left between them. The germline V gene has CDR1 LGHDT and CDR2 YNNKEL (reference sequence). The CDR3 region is CASSLTAENEQFF. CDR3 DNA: TGTGCCAGCAGCTTAACAGCGGAAAATGAGCAGTTCTTC.

CDR3 sequence (DNA): TGTGCCAGCAGCAACGGTCCCGGCTACGTGGTTCAGCCCCAGCATTTT. Protein sequence: CASSNGPGYVVQPQHF. The genes are TRBV2 and TRBJ1-5; D call uncertain. With 6 bases removed from V and 6 bases from J, the gap between germline ends came to 21 bases. Germline V lookup: CDR1 SNHLY, CDR2 FYNNEI. CDR3 length: 16 amino acids.

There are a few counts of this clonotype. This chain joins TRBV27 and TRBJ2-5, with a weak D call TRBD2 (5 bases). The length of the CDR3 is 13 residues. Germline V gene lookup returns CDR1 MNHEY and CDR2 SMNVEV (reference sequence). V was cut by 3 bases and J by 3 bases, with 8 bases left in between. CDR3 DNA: TGTGCCAGCAGTTTTCTGGGAGAAGAGACCCAGTACTTC. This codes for CASSFLGEETQYF.

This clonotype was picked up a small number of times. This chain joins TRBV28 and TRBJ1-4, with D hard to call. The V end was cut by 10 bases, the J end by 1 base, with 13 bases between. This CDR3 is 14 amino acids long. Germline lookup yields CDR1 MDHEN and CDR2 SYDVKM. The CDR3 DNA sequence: TGTGCCACCCGGCGCGGGGTAACTAATGAAAAACTGTTTTTT. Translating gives CATRRGVTNEKLFF.

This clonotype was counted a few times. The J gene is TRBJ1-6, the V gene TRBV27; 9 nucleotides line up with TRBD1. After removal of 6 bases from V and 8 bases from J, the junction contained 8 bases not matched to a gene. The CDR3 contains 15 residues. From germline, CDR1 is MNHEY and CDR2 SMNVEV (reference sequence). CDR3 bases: TGTGCCAGCAGCCCTTCGGACAGGGGTCATTCACCCCTCCACTTT. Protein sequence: CASSPSDRGHSPLHF.

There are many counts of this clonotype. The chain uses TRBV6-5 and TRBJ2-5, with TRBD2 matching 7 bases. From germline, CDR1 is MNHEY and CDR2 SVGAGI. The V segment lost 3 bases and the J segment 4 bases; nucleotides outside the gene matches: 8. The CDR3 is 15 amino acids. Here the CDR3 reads CASSYAPGGGETQYF. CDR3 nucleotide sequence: TGTGCCAGCAGTTATGCCCCGGGGGGAGGAGAGACCCAGTACTTC.

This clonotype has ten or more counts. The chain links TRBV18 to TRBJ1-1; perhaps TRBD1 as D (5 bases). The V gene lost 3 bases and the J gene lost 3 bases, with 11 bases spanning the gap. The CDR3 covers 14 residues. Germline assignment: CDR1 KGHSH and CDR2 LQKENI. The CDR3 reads CASSPLEGHTEAFF. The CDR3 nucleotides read TGTGCCAGCTCACCGCTTGAGGGGCACACTGAAGCTTTCTTT.

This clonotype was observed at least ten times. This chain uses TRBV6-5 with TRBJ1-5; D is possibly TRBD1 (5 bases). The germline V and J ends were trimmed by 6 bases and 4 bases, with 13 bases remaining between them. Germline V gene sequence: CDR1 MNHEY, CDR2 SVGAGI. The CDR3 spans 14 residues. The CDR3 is CASSLQQENQPQHF. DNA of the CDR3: TGTGCCAGCAGCTTACAACAGGAGAATCAGCCCCAGCATTTT.

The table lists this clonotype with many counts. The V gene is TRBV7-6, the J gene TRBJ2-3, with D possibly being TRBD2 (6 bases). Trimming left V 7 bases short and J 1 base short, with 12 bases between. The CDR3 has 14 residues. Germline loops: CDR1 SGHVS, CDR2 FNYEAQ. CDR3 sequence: CASMRRERTDTQYF. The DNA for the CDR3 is TGTGCCAGCATGCGACGGGAGCGCACAGATACGCAGTATTTT.

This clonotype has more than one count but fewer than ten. The DNA of the CDR3 is TGTGCCAGCAGTTACGCGGGAGGTCGTGATACGCAGTATTTT. It codes for CASSYAGGRDTQYF. This chain joins TRBV6-2 or TRBV6-3 and TRBJ2-3; 8 bases map to TRBD2. Per the germline V gene, CDR1 is MNHEY and CDR2 is SVGEGT. This CDR3 region has 14 residues. After removal of 2 bases from V and 6 bases from J, the junction contained 4 bases not matched to a gene.

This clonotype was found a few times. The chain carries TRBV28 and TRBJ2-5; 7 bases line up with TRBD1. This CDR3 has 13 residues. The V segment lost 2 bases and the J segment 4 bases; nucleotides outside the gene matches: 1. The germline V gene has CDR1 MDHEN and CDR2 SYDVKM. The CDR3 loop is CASSLRGRETQYF. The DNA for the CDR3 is TGTGCCAGCAGTTTAAGGGGGCGAGAGACCCAGTACTTC.

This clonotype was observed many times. CDR3 sequence (DNA): TGCGCCAGCAGTGGTCAGGGAGTAGCCAAAAACATTCAGTACTTC. Protein: CASSGQGVAKNIQYF. The gene calls are TRBV10-1 and TRBJ2-4; D is perhaps TRBD1 or TRBD2 (5 bases each). Germline CDR1 is WNHNN and CDR2 is SYGVQD (reference sequence). V was shortened by 4 bases and J by 0 bases, with 10 bases between the two germline ends. CDR3 size: 15 residues.

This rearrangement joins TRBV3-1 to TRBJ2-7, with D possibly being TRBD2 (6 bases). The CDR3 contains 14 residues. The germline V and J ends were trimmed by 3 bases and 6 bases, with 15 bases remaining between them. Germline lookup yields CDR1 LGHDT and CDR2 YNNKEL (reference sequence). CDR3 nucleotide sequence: TGTGCCAGCAGCCAGTCTCTCGGGGGTTTCGAGCAGTACTTC. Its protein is CASSQSLGGFEQYF.

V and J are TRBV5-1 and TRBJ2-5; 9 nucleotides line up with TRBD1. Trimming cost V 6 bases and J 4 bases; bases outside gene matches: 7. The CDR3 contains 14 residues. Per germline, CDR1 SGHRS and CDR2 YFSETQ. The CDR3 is CASNPGTGRETQYF. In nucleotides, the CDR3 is TGCGCCAGCAATCCCGGGACAGGGAGAGAGACCCAGTACTTC.

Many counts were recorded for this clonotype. CDR3 amino acids: CSASANEQFF. The CDR3 bases are TGCAGTGCGAGCGCAAATGAGCAGTTCTTC. The chain carries TRBV20-1 and TRBJ2-1; unclear D gene. Trimming took off 6 bases at V and 7 bases at J, with 7 bases between the two ends. Germline V gives CDR1 DFQATT, CDR2 SNEGSKA (reference sequence). The CDR3 is 10 amino acids.

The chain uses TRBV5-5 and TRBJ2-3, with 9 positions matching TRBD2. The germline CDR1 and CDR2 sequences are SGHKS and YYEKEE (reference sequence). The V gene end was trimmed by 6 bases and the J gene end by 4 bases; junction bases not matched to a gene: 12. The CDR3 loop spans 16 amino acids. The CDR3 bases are TGTGCCAGCACCCGAGGACTAGCGATGGGTGCAGATACGCAGTATTTT. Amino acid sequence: CASTRGLAMGADTQYF.

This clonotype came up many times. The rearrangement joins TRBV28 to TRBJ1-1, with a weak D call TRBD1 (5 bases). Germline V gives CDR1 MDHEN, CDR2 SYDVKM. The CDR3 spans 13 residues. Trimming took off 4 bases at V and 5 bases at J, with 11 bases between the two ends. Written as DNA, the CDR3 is TGTGCCAGCAGTTCCCCCCCAGGGACTGAAGCTTTCTTT. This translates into CASSSPPGTEAFF.

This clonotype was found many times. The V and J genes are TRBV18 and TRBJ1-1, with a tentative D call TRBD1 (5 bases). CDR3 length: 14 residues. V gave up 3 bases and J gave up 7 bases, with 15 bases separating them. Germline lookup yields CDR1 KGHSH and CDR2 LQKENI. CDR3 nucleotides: TGTGCCAGCTCACCCCCGGGACGGCCGATTGAAGCTTTCTTT. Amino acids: CASSPPGRPIEAFF.

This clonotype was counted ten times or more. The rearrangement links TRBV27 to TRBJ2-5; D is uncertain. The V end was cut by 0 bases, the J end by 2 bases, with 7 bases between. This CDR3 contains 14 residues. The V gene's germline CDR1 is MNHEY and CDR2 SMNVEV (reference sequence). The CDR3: CASSLSWRQETQYF. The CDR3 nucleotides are TGTGCCAGCAGTTTATCGTGGCGACAAGAGACCCAGTACTTC.

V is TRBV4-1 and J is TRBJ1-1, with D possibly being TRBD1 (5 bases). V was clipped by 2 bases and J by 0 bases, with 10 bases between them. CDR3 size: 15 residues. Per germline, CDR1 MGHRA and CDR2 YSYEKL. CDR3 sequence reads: CASSQLGALNTEAFF. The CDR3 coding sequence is TGCGCCAGCAGCCAACTCGGGGCTTTGAACACTGAAGCTTTCTTT.

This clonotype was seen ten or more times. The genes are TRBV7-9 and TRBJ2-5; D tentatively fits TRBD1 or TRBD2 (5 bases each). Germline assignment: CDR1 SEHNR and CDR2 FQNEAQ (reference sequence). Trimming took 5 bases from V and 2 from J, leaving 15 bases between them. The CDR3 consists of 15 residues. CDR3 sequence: CASSRGRGGQETQYF. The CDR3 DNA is TGTGCCAGCAGCCGGGGACGTGGCGGTCAAGAGACCCAGTACTTC.